The clone carrying this T cell receptor beta chain was seen ten or more times. The antigen is not known. This sample is part of a study of T cells after yellow fever vaccination. Study details: SMART-Seq v4 Ultra Low Input served to prepare low-cell-number fractions. Overall study results and limits: Just a small share of clonotypes turned up in the CD4 compartment as well as the CD8 compartment.

This CDR3 is 12 amino acids long. Trimming stripped 3 bases from V and 1 base from J, with 3 bases between. Per the germline V gene, CDR1 is SGHNT and CDR2 is YYREEE (reference sequence). TCRdb re-derived calls from the 5' RACE reads in MiXCR, one entry per CDR3 protein. Altogether just under 600,000 distinct CDR3 sequences are present, roughly 12% being singletons, with the ten largest covering more than 12%. The chain links TRBV5-4 to TRBJ2-3, with D unclear. This specimen consisted of PBMCs, obtained on the day of the yellow fever booster vaccination. The clonotype comes from a man younger than 45 who received the YFV17D yellow fever vaccine. The CDR3 DNA follows: TGTGCCAGCAGCTGGGGCACAGATACGCAGTATTTT. This sequence encodes CASSWGTDTQYF.